This passage covers 12 T cell receptor beta chains from one sample sequenced in a study of human T cells and chemical hapten exposure. TCRdb analysed the RACE reads with MiXCR anew, one entry per CDR3 protein. The sample has some 330,000 distinct CDR3 sequences; about 5% are singletons. Time point denoted: pre-sensitization, week 0. Noted treatment: therapeutic diphenylcyclopropenone sensitization with weekly scalp DPC. This specimen was whole blood, taken in connection with sensitization to the hapten diphenylcyclopropenone (DPC). Receptor source: a woman in her late teens or twenties with alopecia areata. Some clones in this sample may be carry-over from other donors' samples.

This clonotype was counted many times. This chain links TRBV6-2 or TRBV6-3 with TRBJ1-1; D is perhaps TRBD1 (5 bases). This CDR3 has 12 amino acids. V lost 2 bases to trimming and J lost 4 bases, with 5 bases between them. CDR1 and CDR2 from the germline V gene are MNHEY and SVGEGT. For the CDR3, the DNA is TGTGCCAGCAGTTACGGGGGCACTGAAGCTTTCTTT. The encoded protein is CASSYGGTEAFF.

This clonotype came up a few times. J is TRBJ1-5 and V is TRBV6-2 or TRBV6-3; D is uncertain. Trimming pared 2 bases from V and 1 base from J, leaving 9 bases between. The CDR3 length is 15 residues. The germline V gene has CDR1 MNHEY and CDR2 SVGEGT. This CDR3 reads CASSYLWGSNQPQHF. Here the CDR3 DNA reads TGTGCCAGCAGTTACCTATGGGGAAGCAATCAGCCCCAGCATTTT.

The sample holds a few counts of this clonotype. The chain recombines TRBV6-5 with TRBJ1-6, with D hard to call. V lost 4 bases and J lost 7, with 8 bases in between. The CDR3 consists of 13 residues. Germline CDR1 and CDR2: MNHEY and SVGAGI. In nucleotides, the CDR3 is TGTGCCAGCAGTTTTAAAGGGAATTCACCCCTCCACTTT. Translation gives CASSFKGNSPLHF.

A few counts support this clonotype. The rearrangement joins TRBV7-8 to TRBJ2-4; D is ambiguous. V was shortened by 2 bases and J by 0 bases, with 14 bases between the two germline ends. CDR1 is SGHVS and CDR2 is FQNEAQ in the germline V gene. The CDR3 spans 17 residues. CDR3 coding DNA: TGTGCCAGCAGCTTAAGGGTTGCGCAGCAAGCCAAAAACATTCAGTACTTC. Protein: CASSLRVAQQAKNIQYF.

This clonotype was counted between two and nine times. The chain is built from TRBV11-2 and TRBJ2-3, with a possible D match to TRBD2 (5 bases). This CDR3 comprises 12 residues. The V gene lost 1 base and the J gene lost 8 bases, with 7 bases spanning the gap. Germline V gene data show CDR1 as SGHAT and CDR2 as FQNNGV. The CDR3 is CASSLGAGTQYF. The CDR3 nucleotides are TGTGCCAGCAGCTTAGGTGCGGGTACGCAGTATTTT.

The gene calls are TRBV6-5 and TRBJ1-1; D unresolved. Germline V lookup: CDR1 MNHEY, CDR2 SVGAGI. The CDR3 loop spans 13 amino acids. Trimming took off 6 bases at V and 3 bases at J, with 11 bases between the two ends. The CDR3 nucleotides are TGTGCCAGCAGCCCCAGTAGGTACACTGAAGCTTTCTTT. Protein product: CASSPSRYTEAFF.

V usage is TRBV7-8 and J usage is TRBJ2-1; TRBD1 aligns across 8 bases. Germline-derived CDR1 and CDR2 are SGHVS and FQNEAQ. The CDR3 has 16 residues. J was trimmed by 4 bases and V by 7 bases; bases with no gene match: 12. CDR3 amino acids: CASIERTGLWYNEQFF. The CDR3 DNA reads TGTGCCAGCATCGAGCGGACAGGGCTCTGGTACAATGAGCAGTTCTTC.

This clonotype was found a few times. The chain is built from TRBV5-6 and TRBJ1-4; 7 bases are shared with TRBD1. Looked up from germline, CDR1 is SGHDT and CDR2 is YYEEEE. V shed 0 bases, J shed 6 bases, and the junction held 8 bases outside the gene matches. The CDR3 spans 16 residues. CDR3 protein: CASSLVWTGGDEKLFF. The DNA for the CDR3 is TGTGCCAGCAGCTTGGTTTGGACAGGAGGGGATGAAAAACTGTTTTTT.

This clonotype has just a few counts. The chain employs TRBV6-5 and TRBJ2-5; the match to TRBD1 covers 9 bases. Germline CDR1 is MNHEY and CDR2 is SVGAGI. The CDR3 has 15 residues. Germline trimming cut 4 bases from V and 4 bases from J; bases unmatched to any gene: 7. The CDR3 loop reads CASSLIPDRGETQYF. The DNA for the CDR3 is TGTGCCAGCAGTTTGATTCCGGACAGGGGAGAGACCCAGTACTTC.

J is TRBJ2-1 and V is TRBV20-1, with 12 bases identical to TRBD2. CDR3 length: 15 residues. V shed 5 bases, J shed 3 bases, and the junction held 5 bases outside the gene matches. Looked up from germline, CDR1 is DFQATT and CDR2 is SNEGSKA (reference sequence). Here the CDR3 reads CSAPRTSGDYNEQFF. Here the CDR3 DNA reads TGCAGTGCTCCACGGACTAGCGGGGACTACAATGAGCAGTTCTTC.

Ten or more counts support this clonotype. V is TRBV7-9 and J is TRBJ1-5; D gene uncertain. Trimming stripped 1 base from V and 3 bases from J, with 4 bases between. CDR1 and CDR2 from the germline V gene are SEHNR and FQNEAQ (reference sequence). The CDR3 loop spans 13 amino acids. CDR3: CASSLGHNQPQHF. As DNA, the CDR3 is TGTGCCAGCAGCTTAGGACACAATCAGCCCCAGCATTTT.

At least ten counts were recorded for this clonotype. The chain recombines TRBV7-2 with TRBJ2-3; tentatively, D is TRBD2 (6 bases). Germline CDR1 and CDR2: SGHTA and FQGNSA. Deletions cut 6 bases from V and 11 bases from J, with 21 bases between. The CDR3 length is 14 residues. In DNA form, the CDR3 reads TGTGCCAGCAGTCGGGGGACTTCCCTTTCGAAGCAGTATTTT. Its translation: CASSRGTSLSKQYF.